These T cell receptor beta chains were read from a single sample in a study of blood T cell repertoires in COVID-19. Profiling relied on immunoSEQ multiplex PCR, and the TCRdb table lists in-frame clones only, not all of them. The sample has about 240,000 clones, roughly 76% seen once. The sequenced material came from peripheral blood. The receptors stem from an elderly woman with COVID-19, enrolled during active disease. CDR3s include the opening cysteine and the closing phenylalanine or tryptophan. A D gene is named only where the DNA matches it firmly. Size values are once, few and many counts, or a class for expanded clones, and some rows have none.

CASSSLASSYNEQFF	TGTGCCAGCAGCTCACTAGCGTCCTCCTACAATGAGCAGTTCTTC	TRBV11-2	TRBJ2-1	few	TRBD2
CASSPTRQGGNEQYF	TGTGCCAGCAGTCCCACAAGACAGGGTGGCAACGAGCAGTACTTC	TRBV28	TRBJ2-7	-	TRBD1
CASTRQGSPIFSGNTIYF	TGTGCCAGTACCCGACAGGGGAGTCCTATCTTCTCTGGAAACACCATATATTTT	TRBV19	TRBJ1-3	-	TRBD1
CASSLGAGDNQPQHF	TGTGCCAGCAGCTTGGGGGCGGGAGACAATCAGCCCCAGCATTTT	TRBV7-8	TRBJ1-5	few	-
CATSDFRGSSYNEQFF	TGTGCCACCAGTGATTTTAGGGGTAGCTCCTACAATGAGCAGTTCTTC	TRBV24-1	TRBJ2-1	-	-
CASSHGGVGYGYTF	TGTGCCAGCAGTCATGGGGGGGTTGGCTATGGCTACACCTTC	TRBV27	TRBJ1-2	-	-
CASSPRRGPTDTQYF	TGTGCCAGCAGCCCCCGAAGGGGCCCCACAGATACGCAGTATTTT	TRBV11-2	TRBJ2-3	-	-
CASSPTGTGVGNTIYF	TGTGCCAGCAGCCCGACCGGGACAGGCGTTGGAAACACCATATATTTT	TRBV7-6	TRBJ1-3	-	TRBD1
CATSRWRGMNTEAFF	TGTGCCACCAGCAGGTGGAGAGGTATGAACACTGAAGCTTTCTTT	TRBV15	TRBJ1-1	-	-
CASSPPGLAGSQETQYF	TGTGCCAGCTCACCACCGGGACTAGCGGGGAGTCAAGAGACCCAGTACTTC	TRBV18	TRBJ2-5	-	TRBD2
CASSPTGAIQETQYF	TGTGCCAGCAGCCCGACAGGAGCCATCCAAGAGACCCAGTACTTC	TRBV11-2	TRBJ2-5	few	-
CASSWGQGITGELFF	TGTGCCAGCAGCTGGGGACAGGGGATCACCGGGGAGCTGTTTTTT	TRBV5-4	TRBJ2-2	-	TRBD1
CASSPPGGPLVYGYTF	TGTGCCAGCAGCCCTCCGGGGGGGCCCCTAGTATATGGCTACACCTTC	TRBV9	TRBJ1-2	-	-
CASSFGGKGNTIYF	TGCGCCAGCAGCTTCGGAGGGAAAGGAAACACCATATATTTT	TRBV5-1	TRBJ1-3	-	-
CASSTGGSQYEQYF	TGTGCCAGCAGCACAGGGGGGAGTCAGTACGAGCAGTACTTC	TRBV14	TRBJ2-7	few	TRBD1
CASRNYPTGGYEQYF	TGTGCCAGCAGGAATTACCCAACAGGGGGCTACGAGCAGTACTTC	TRBV6-5	TRBJ2-7	-	TRBD1
CASGGWDEQFF	TGTGCCAGCGGGGGCTGGGATGAGCAGTTCTTC	TRBV2	TRBJ2-1	-	-
CSASFGTSGSHEQFF	TGCAGTGCTAGTTTTGGGACTAGCGGGAGCCATGAGCAGTTCTTC	TRBV20-1	TRBJ2-1	-	TRBD2
CAISETDRANEKLFF	TGTGCCATCAGTGAAACGGACAGGGCAAATGAAAAACTGTTTTTT	TRBV10-3	TRBJ1-4	-	TRBD1
CASSPGTATYEQYF	TGTGCCAGCAGCCCAGGGACTGCAACCTACGAGCAGTACTTC	TRBV7-9	TRBJ2-7	once	-
CASRGQPNTGELFF	TGTGCCAGCAGGGGACAGCCGAACACCGGGGAGCTGTTTTTT	TRBV27	TRBJ2-2	-	TRBD1
CASSSGVATEAFF	TGTGCCAGCTCTAGCGGGGTCGCCACTGAAGCTTTCTTT	TRBV2	TRBJ1-1	-	-
CASSQVTTEQYF	TGTGCCAGCAGCCAAGTGACGACAGAGCAGTACTTC	TRBV3-1/TRBV3-2	TRBJ2-7	-	-
CATSRDLRTGANSPLHF	TGTGCCACCAGCAGAGATTTGAGGACAGGGGCGAATTCACCCCTCCACTTT	TRBV15	TRBJ1-6	-	TRBD1
CASSLTSGGSYNEQFF	TGCGCCAGCAGCTTGACTAGCGGGGGATCCTACAATGAGCAGTTCTTC	TRBV5-1	TRBJ2-1	-	TRBD2
CASSHGKLLGPTGELFF	TGTGCCAGCAGCCACGGGAAACTACTAGGTCCCACCGGGGAGCTGTTTTTT	TRBV3-1/TRBV3-2	TRBJ2-2	-	-
CASRNTGGTEAFF	TGTGCCAGCCGAAATACAGGGGGAACTGAAGCTTTCTTT	TRBV27	TRBJ1-1	-	TRBD1
CASSHGGAGGTEAFF	TGTGCCAGCAGCCACGGGGGGGCAGGAGGGACTGAAGCTTTCTTT	TRBV3-1/TRBV3-2	TRBJ1-1	once	-
CAWSLGDRLNTEAFF	TGTGCCTGGAGTCTGGGGGACAGGCTGAACACTGAAGCTTTCTTT	TRBV30	TRBJ1-1	-	TRBD1
CARGKYGGLFVSTEAFF	TGCGCCAGGGGGAAGTACGGGGGATTGTTTGTGAGCACTGAAGCTTTCTTT	TRBV23-1	TRBJ1-1	-	-
CASSLHRGNIQYF	TGTGCCAGCAGCTTACACAGGGGCAACATTCAGTACTTC	TRBV11-2	TRBJ2-4	-	TRBD1
CASSPQTGFNEKLFF	TGTGCCAGCAGTCCTCAGACAGGGTTTAATGAAAAACTGTTTTTT	TRBV2	TRBJ1-4	-	TRBD1
CASSLVASWGTDTQYF	TGTGCCAGCAGCCTCGTGGCTAGTTGGGGCACAGATACGCAGTATTTT	TRBV7-3	TRBJ2-3	-	-
CASSLAGLSMDTQYF	TGCGCCAGCAGCTTGGCGGGACTGAGTATGGATACGCAGTATTTT	TRBV5-1	TRBJ2-3	-	-
CASSDQAGAYNEQFF	TGTGCCAGCAGTGATCAGGCGGGGGCCTACAATGAGCAGTTCTTC	TRBV6-4	TRBJ2-1	-	TRBD2
CASSLGGRRSSGNTIYF	TGTGCCAGCAGCTTGGGGGGGAGGAGGAGCTCTGGAAACACCATATATTTT	TRBV5-4	TRBJ1-3	-	-
CASSQVKGQGSEAFF	TGTGCCAGCAGCCAAGTAAAAGGACAGGGCTCTGAAGCTTTCTTT	TRBV4-2	TRBJ1-1	many	TRBD1
CASSPTDTAYGYTF	TGTGCCAGCTCACCGACGGACACGGCGTATGGCTACACCTTC	TRBV18	TRBJ1-2	-	-
CASSLEGRGPYEQYF	TGTGCCAGCAGCTTAGAGGGCAGGGGCCCATACGAGCAGTACTTC	TRBV7-2	TRBJ2-7	few	-
CASIAGEYGYTF	TGTGCCAGCATAGCAGGGGAGTATGGCTACACCTTC	TRBV2	TRBJ1-2	-	-
CASSLLGSHRGRRTEAFF	TGTGCCAGCAGTTTATTGGGGAGTCACAGGGGGCGGAGGACTGAAGCTTTCTTT	TRBV27	TRBJ1-1	-	TRBD1
CASSLPGGGNTIYF	TGCGCCAGCAGCTTGCCAGGTGGAGGAAACACCATATATTTT	TRBV5-1	TRBJ1-3	few	-
CASSPPSQTREAFF	TGTGCCAGCTCACCCCCCTCCCAAACCAGGGAAGCTTTCTTT	TRBV18	TRBJ1-1	few	-